A single sample is the source of the 10 T cell receptor beta chains below, sequenced in a study of blood T cell repertoires in COVID-19 (dated by TCRdb to 2020 to 2022). Libraries were built with the immunoSEQ multiplex PCR assay. What TCRdb holds here is the immuneACCESS table cut down to in-frame rearrangements. Part of the clones is not present; checked against another copy, under half of the missing clones reflect an unresolved V gene, and the others are unexplained. The sample yields 200,000 or so clones; 84% were counted once. Over 2% of the sample goes to the ten largest clones. Sequenced: peripheral blood. These receptors originate from a man between 40 and 49 years old who had recovered from COVID-19.

V usage is TRBV19 and J usage is TRBJ1-2, with a possible D match to TRBD1 (6 bases). CDR1 and CDR2 (germline): LNHDA, SQIVND (reference sequence). V was shortened by 4 bases and J by 4 bases, with 13 bases between the two germline ends. This CDR3 is 14 amino acids long. CDR3 DNA: TGTGCCAGTAGTAGGCGGGGGGGCAGCTATGGCTACACCTTC. Translated: CASSRRGGSYGYTF.

Only a few counts were recorded for this clone. This sample includes further DNA sequences coding for the same CDR3. This chain links TRBV11-2 with TRBJ2-7, with 7 bases lining up with TRBD1. Germline CDR1 reads SGHAT; CDR2 reads FQNNGV. The CDR3 spans 14 residues. Germline trimming cut 1 base from V and 3 bases from J; bases unmatched to any gene: 3. CDR3 sequence: CASSLVDRVYEQYF. CDR3 nucleotides: TGTGCCAGCAGCTTAGTTGACAGGGTCTACGAGCAGTACTTC.

The gene calls are TRBV5-4 and TRBJ2-3, with D unresolved. Germline V gene sequence: CDR1 SGHNT, CDR2 YYREEE (reference sequence). The V gene lost 0 bases and the J gene lost 5 bases, with 10 bases spanning the gap. The CDR3 runs 14 residues. The CDR3 coding sequence is TGTGCCAGCAGCTTGGCTATAAGTAGAGATACGCAGTATTTT. It is translated as CASSLAISRDTQYF.

The chain uses TRBV19 and TRBJ2-3; 13 nucleotides match TRBD2. Germline V gives CDR1 LNHDA, CDR2 SQIVND (reference sequence). This CDR3 has 17 residues. J was trimmed by 1 base and V by 4 bases; bases with no gene match: 5. CDR3 region: CASSTGLAGQGTDTQYF. The CDR3 DNA reads as TGTGCCAGTAGTACGGGACTAGCGGGGCAGGGCACAGATACGCAGTATTTT.

The rearrangement links TRBV12-3 or TRBV12-4 to TRBJ1-2, with a possible D match to TRBD1 (5 bases). The CDR3 is 13 amino acids. V lost 5 bases to trimming and J lost 5 bases, with 12 bases between them. CDR3 in DNA: TGTGCCAGCAGTGGGACTTATGGGTATGGCTACACCTTC. The encoded protein is CASSGTYGYGYTF.

This clone was detected only a few times. V is TRBV11-3 and J is TRBJ2-7, with TRBD1 matching over 7 bases. The CDR3 contains 14 residues. CDR1 and CDR2 (germline): SGHNT, YENEEA. V lost 3 bases, J lost 4 bases, and 6 bases stayed unmatched. CDR3 bases: TGTGCCAGCAGCTTCAGACAGGGTTGGTACGAGCAGTACTTC. Translation: CASSFRQGWYEQYF.

This chain connects TRBV14 to TRBJ1-1, with a weak D call TRBD1 (5 bases). Germline CDR1 is SGHDN and CDR2 is FVKESK. This CDR3 is built from 13 residues. The V end was cut by 5 bases, the J end by 1 base, with 8 bases between. DNA of the CDR3: TGTGCCAGCAGCGTTGGACAGAACACTGAAGCTTTCTTT. Protein sequence: CASSVGQNTEAFF.

This clone was counted between two and nine times. The rearrangement links TRBV7-8 to TRBJ1-6; no firm D call. The CDR3 runs 17 residues. The germline CDR1 and CDR2 sequences are SGHVS and FQNEAQ. Trimming cost V 5 bases and J 0 bases, with 14 bases left between them. In DNA, the CDR3 is TGTGCCAGCAGCGGAACCGGGGTTAGCTCCTATAATTCACCCCTCCACTTT. Translated: CASSGTGVSSYNSPLHF.

This clone was found once. V and J are TRBV27 and TRBJ1-4, with D uncertain. The CDR3 has 14 amino acids. CDR1 and CDR2 (germline): MNHEY, SMNVEV (reference sequence). With 5 bases removed from V and 5 bases from J, the gap between germline ends came to 12 bases. CDR3 in amino acids: CASSLGSSNEKLFF. In DNA form, the CDR3 reads TGTGCCAGCAGTCTCGGGTCCTCAAATGAAAAACTGTTTTTT. Supplemented by reference TRBV27 and TRBJ1-4, the full variable domain reads EAQVTQNPRYLITVTGKKLTVTCSQNMNHEYMSWYRQDPGLGLRQIYYSMNVEVTDKGDVPEGYKVSRKEKRNFPLILESPSPNQTSLYFCASSLGSSNEKLFFGSGTQLSVL.

Comments on this clone: Other DNA sequences within the sample encode an identical CDR3. The gene calls are TRBV6-5 and TRBJ1-1; no firm D call. Germline CDR1 MNHEY, CDR2 SVGAGI. Trimming left V 0 bases short and J 1 base short, with 6 bases between. The CDR3 length is 14 residues. CDR3 loop: CASSYSRRNTEAFF. The CDR3 DNA reads TGTGCCAGCAGTTACTCGAGAAGGAACACTGAAGCTTTCTTT.